Each of the 25 T cell receptor beta chains below was sequenced from the same sample in a study of blood T cell repertoires in COVID-19. Sequencing used immunoSEQ multiplex PCR; TCRdb keeps in-frame clones, though not all of them. Altogether about 180,000 clones are present, approximately 88% being singletons, with the ten largest covering about 3.9%. What was sequenced was peripheral blood. These TCRs come from a woman aged 30 to 39 with acute or convalescent COVID-19.

The chain carries TRBV5-8 and TRBJ2-7; the D gene is possibly TRBD2 (5 bases). With 2 bases removed from V and 7 bases from J, the gap between germline ends came to 16 bases. Germline CDR1 and CDR2: SGHTS and YDEGEE. The CDR3 sequence is 14 residues long. CDR3 in amino acids: CASSLVGPSGEQYF. The CDR3 nucleotides read TGTGCCAGCAGCTTAGTAGGGCCCTCGGGAGAGCAGTACTTC.

The chain links TRBV4-1 to TRBJ1-5; D not certain. The germline gives CDR1 MGHRA, CDR2 YSYEKL. The V end was cut by 0 bases, the J end by 9 bases, with 6 bases between. CDR3 length: 12 residues. CDR3 protein: CASSQDRGPQHF. CDR3 coding DNA: TGCGCCAGCAGCCAAGATCGGGGGCCCCAGCATTTT.

V gene TRBV19 combines with J gene TRBJ2-2; D is uncertain. There are 14 residues in the CDR3. V was clipped by 9 bases and J by 6 bases, with 17 bases between them. Germline CDR1 reads LNHDA; CDR2 reads SQIVND (reference sequence). The CDR3 sequence is CASRWWRGSGELFF. In DNA form, the CDR3 reads TGTGCCAGCCGTTGGTGGCGAGGATCCGGGGAGCTGTTTTTT.

The rearrangement joins TRBV5-1 to TRBJ2-3; 7 bases match TRBD2. Unmatched junction bases numbered 6, after V lost 4 bases and J lost 4 bases. The CDR3 totals 14 residues. Germline loops: CDR1 SGHRS, CDR2 YFSETQ. CDR3 sequence (DNA): TGCGCCAGCAGCATCGGACTAGACCCAGATACGCAGTATTTT. Encoded protein: CASSIGLDPDTQYF.

The genes are TRBV5-1 and TRBJ2-1; unclear D gene. Trimming took 2 bases from V and 5 from J, leaving 11 bases between them. This CDR3 contains 14 residues. The germline V gene has CDR1 SGHRS and CDR2 YFSETQ. The DNA for the CDR3 is TGCGCCAGCAGCTTAGTCCTGGGCGACAATGAGCAGTTCTTC. Translating it yields CASSLVLGDNEQFF.

This clone was seen more than once but under ten times. The chain employs TRBV6-5 and TRBJ2-5, with D maybe TRBD2 (7 bases). Trimming took off 0 bases at V and 4 bases at J, with 9 bases between the two ends. This CDR3 contains 14 residues. Germline V gives CDR1 MNHEY, CDR2 SVGAGI. CDR3 coding DNA: TGTGCCAGCAGTTACTCGCGGGGGCTAGAGACCCAGTACTTC. Translating gives CASSYSRGLETQYF.

The chain is built from TRBV30 and TRBJ1-1, with 8 bases identical to TRBD1. The CDR3 is 13 amino acids. CDR1 and CDR2 (germline): GTSNPN, SVGIG (reference sequence). After removal of 7 bases from V and 4 bases from J, the junction contained 8 bases not matched to a gene. CDR3 sequence (DNA): TGTGCCTCCCAACGGGACAGGCTCACTGAAGCTTTCTTT. This sequence encodes CASQRDRLTEAFF. Combining the CDR3 with reference TRBV30 and TRBJ1-1 gives the whole variable domain SQTIHQWPATLVQPVGSPLSLECTVEGTSNPNLYWYRQAAGRGLQLLFYSVGIGQISSEVPQNLSASRPQDRQFILSSKKLLLSDSGFYLCASQRDRLTEAFFGQGTRLTVV.

The gene calls are TRBV28 and TRBJ2-1; 7 bases agree with TRBD2. V lost 6 bases and J lost 10; bases outside the gene matches: 15. The CDR3 length is 15 residues. The germline V gene has CDR1 MDHEN and CDR2 SYDVKM. CDR3: CASRLGLAGVREQFF. The CDR3 DNA follows: TGTGCCAGCAGACTCGGGCTTGCGGGAGTAAGGGAGCAGTTCTTC. Complete variable domain (other parts from reference TRBV28 and TRBJ2-1): DVKVTQSSRYLVKRTGEKVFLECVQDMDHENMFWYRQDPGLGLRLIYFSYDVKMKEKGDIPEGYSVSREKKERFSLILESASTNQTSMYLCASRLGLAGVREQFFGPGTRLTVL.

The chain has TRBV18 and TRBJ1-2; 7 nucleotides line up with TRBD1. The V and J ends lost 3 bases and 7 bases, in that order; junction bases with no gene match: 8. The CDR3 runs to 14 residues. CDR1 and CDR2 from the germline V gene are KGHSH and LQKENI. The CDR3, as DNA: TGTGCCAGCTCACCTTCCAGGGGGATCCGTGGCTACACCTTC. Encoded protein: CASSPSRGIRGYTF. Together with reference TRBV18 and TRBJ1-2, the CDR3 gives the full variable domain: NAGVMQNPRHLVRRRGQEARLRCSPMKGHSHVYWYRQLPEEGLKFMVYLQKENIIDESGMPKERFSAEFPKEGPSILRIQQVVRGDSAAYFCASSPSRGIRGYTFGSGTRLTVV.

This chain joins TRBV19 and TRBJ2-1; 7 bases map to TRBD2. V shed 2 bases, J shed 5 bases, and the junction held 3 bases outside the gene matches. CDR1 and CDR2 (germline): LNHDA, SQIVND (reference sequence). The CDR3 totals 14 residues. The CDR3 spells CASSISSGNNEQFF. CDR3 nucleotides: TGTGCCAGTAGTATAAGCAGCGGGAACAATGAGCAGTTCTTC.

The V gene is TRBV4-1, the J gene TRBJ2-1; possible D gene TRBD2, 6 bases. CDR1 is MGHRA and CDR2 is YSYEKL in the germline V gene. The V gene lost 4 bases and the J gene lost 5 bases, with 12 bases spanning the gap. This CDR3 comprises 14 residues. CDR3 coding DNA: TGCGCCAGCAGCCGGGAGGAAGGGGACAATGAGCAGTTCTTC. This sequence encodes CASSREEGDNEQFF.

This chain joins TRBV5-6 and TRBJ2-1; TRBD2 matches at 12 bases. Trimming at V came to 0 bases and at J to 6 bases, leaving 7 bases not matched to a gene. CDR3 size: 17 residues. Germline-derived CDR1 and CDR2 are SGHDT and YYEEEE. CDR3 sequence (DNA): TGTGCCAGCAGCTTGGGACTAGCGGGAGAGGGGGGCAATGAGCAGTTCTTC. Its translation is CASSLGLAGEGGNEQFF.

This chain joins TRBV5-1 and TRBJ2-7; 10 bases line up with TRBD2. There are 15 residues in the CDR3. Germline V lookup: CDR1 SGHRS, CDR2 YFSETQ. V gave up 3 bases and J gave up 3 bases; unmatched junction bases: 6. For the CDR3, the DNA is TGCGCCAGCAGCTCCTCACTAGCGGGGCTCTACGAGCAGTACTTC. This codes for CASSSSLAGLYEQYF.

The CDR3 region is CASSWAGASYEQYF. The CDR3 bases are TGCGCCAGCAGCTGGGCAGGGGCTAGCTACGAGCAGTACTTC. This chain joins TRBV5-1 and TRBJ2-7; TRBD1 might be the D (6 bases). The CDR3 contains 14 residues. V was pared by 3 bases and J by 3 bases, with 13 bases between. Germline V gene lookup returns CDR1 SGHRS and CDR2 YFSETQ.

In this sample, this clone turned up once. V and J are TRBV27 and TRBJ1-1; D not resolved. CDR1 MNHEY and CDR2 SMNVEV come from the germline V gene (reference sequence). This CDR3 is 13 amino acids long. V was trimmed by 2 bases and J by 1 base, leaving 5 bases between them. This CDR3 is CASSLRGNTEAFF. The DNA for the CDR3 is TGTGCCAGCAGTTTACGGGGGAACACTGAAGCTTTCTTT.

The V gene is TRBV6-1, the J gene TRBJ1-2; 7 positions agree with TRBD1. The length of the CDR3 is 13 residues. Germline-derived CDR1 and CDR2 are MNHNS and SASEGT. J gave up 8 bases and V 3 bases, and 6 bases lay outside the gene matches. CDR3 amino acids: CASSEDRFTGYTF. The CDR3 DNA sequence: TGTGCCAGCAGTGAGGACAGGTTTACCGGCTACACCTTC.

This chain joins TRBV6-6 and TRBJ1-5; no firm D call. Looked up from germline, CDR1 is MNHNY and CDR2 is SVGAGI (reference sequence). V shed 2 bases and J shed 6 bases, with 8 bases lying between them. The CDR3 is made up of 13 amino acids. CDR3 sequence (DNA): TGTGCCAGCAGTTACCCTCCCCTTCAGCCCCAGCATTTT. Translating it yields CASSYPPLQPQHF.

The CDR3 coding sequence is TGTGCCAGCAGTCGTGGTTTAGTGCAGTATTTT. Translating it yields CASSRGLVQYF. The chain employs TRBV28 and TRBJ2-3, with D unclear. CDR1 is MDHEN, CDR2 SYDVKM, per germline. The length of the CDR3 is 11 residues. V dropped 5 bases and J dropped 11 bases, with 11 bases sitting between them.

As for this clone: A read error may produce the germline difference seen at one junction end. The rearrangement links TRBV11-2 to TRBJ2-7; 9 nucleotides align to TRBD2. Per the germline V gene, CDR1 is SGHAT and CDR2 is FQNNGV. CDR3 length: 15 residues. The CDR3 is CASSPQAGGSYGQYF. CDR3 sequence (DNA): TGTGCCAGCAGCCCGCAAGCGGGAGGATCCTACGGGCAGTACTTC.

This CDR3 reads CASSQEGSNTEAFF. In DNA form, the CDR3 reads TGTGCCAGCAGCCAAGAAGGGAGTAACACTGAAGCTTTCTTT. The chain uses TRBV4-2 and TRBJ1-1; no firm D call. The CDR3 consists of 14 residues. Germline loops: CDR1 LGHNA, CDR2 YNFKEQ. Trimming pared 0 bases from V and 2 bases from J, leaving 7 bases between.

The gene calls are TRBV3-1 (or the pseudogene TRBV3-2) and TRBJ1-1, with a tentative D call TRBD1 (6 bases). The V gene lost 6 bases and the J gene lost 5 bases, with 16 bases spanning the gap. Germline-derived CDR1 and CDR2 are LGHDT and YNNKEL (reference sequence). This CDR3 contains 14 residues. CDR3 region: CASSHDYRETEAFF. In nucleotides, the CDR3 is TGTGCCAGCAGTCACGACTACAGGGAAACTGAAGCTTTCTTT.

The CDR3 region is CAISEGRGSDGYTF. The CDR3, as DNA: TGTGCCATCAGTGAGGGCAGGGGGTCGGATGGCTACACCTTC. V gene TRBV10-3 combines with J gene TRBJ1-2; 7 bases fit TRBD1. Losses at the gene ends were 2 bases for V and 6 bases for J; bases not matched to a gene: 6. CDR1 is ENHRY and CDR2 is SYGVKD in the germline V gene. The CDR3 consists of 14 residues.

The CDR3 nucleotides are TGTGCCAGCTCACTGTCCCGAGAGGGTGAGCAGTTCTTC. It yields the protein CASSLSREGEQFF. The chain carries TRBV18 and TRBJ2-1; weak D call: TRBD2 (5 bases). The germline V gene encodes CDR1 KGHSH and CDR2 LQKENI. The CDR3 is made up of 13 amino acids. The V end was cut by 4 bases, the J end by 9 bases, with 13 bases between.

The chain joins TRBV11-1 to TRBJ2-3, with D hard to call. The CDR3 extends over 13 amino acids. V was shortened by 3 bases and J by 5 bases, with 9 bases between the two germline ends. Germline lookup yields CDR1 SGHAT and CDR2 FQDESV (reference sequence). CDR3 nucleotide sequence: TGTGCCAGCAGCTTCGAAGCCCAAGATACGCAGTATTTT. Translating gives CASSFEAQDTQYF.

This chain connects TRBV4-1 to TRBJ2-7; tentative D call: TRBD2 (5 bases). V was pared by 5 bases and J by 0 bases, with 8 bases between. There are 13 residues in the CDR3. The germline V gene encodes CDR1 MGHRA and CDR2 YSYEKL. The CDR3 loop reads CASSERSSYEQYF. CDR3 DNA: TGCGCCAGCAGCGAGCGGAGCTCCTACGAGCAGTACTTC.